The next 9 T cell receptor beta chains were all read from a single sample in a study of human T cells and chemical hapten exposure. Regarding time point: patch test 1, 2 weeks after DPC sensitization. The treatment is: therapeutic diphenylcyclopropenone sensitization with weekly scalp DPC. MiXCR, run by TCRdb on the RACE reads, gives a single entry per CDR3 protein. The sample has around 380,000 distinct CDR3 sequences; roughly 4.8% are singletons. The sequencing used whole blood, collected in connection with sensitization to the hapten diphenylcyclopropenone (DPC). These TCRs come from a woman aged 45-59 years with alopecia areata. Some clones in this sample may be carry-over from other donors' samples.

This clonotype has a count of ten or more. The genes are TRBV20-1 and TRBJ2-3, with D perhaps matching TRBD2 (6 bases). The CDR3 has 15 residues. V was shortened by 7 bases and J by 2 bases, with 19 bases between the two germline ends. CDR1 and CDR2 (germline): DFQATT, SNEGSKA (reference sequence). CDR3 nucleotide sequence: TGCAGTGGCGGGAACGGACGGGGAAACACAGATACGCAGTATTTT. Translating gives CSGGNGRGNTDTQYF.

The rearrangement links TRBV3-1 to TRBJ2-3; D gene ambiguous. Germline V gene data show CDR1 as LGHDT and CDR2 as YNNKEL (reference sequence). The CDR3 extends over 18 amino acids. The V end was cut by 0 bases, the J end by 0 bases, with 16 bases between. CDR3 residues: CASSQDLLGGASTDTQYF. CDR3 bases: TGTGCCAGCAGCCAAGATTTGCTGGGCGGAGCTAGCACAGATACGCAGTATTTT.

The CDR3 nucleotides are TGTGCCAGCAGCCTAGAGGGTGACACTGAAGCTTTCTTT. Its protein is CASSLEGDTEAFF. V and J are TRBV7-9 and TRBJ1-1; D not resolved. CDR3 size: 13 residues. CDR1 is SEHNR, CDR2 FQNEAQ, per germline (reference sequence). Trimming left V 5 bases short and J 3 bases short, with 10 bases between.

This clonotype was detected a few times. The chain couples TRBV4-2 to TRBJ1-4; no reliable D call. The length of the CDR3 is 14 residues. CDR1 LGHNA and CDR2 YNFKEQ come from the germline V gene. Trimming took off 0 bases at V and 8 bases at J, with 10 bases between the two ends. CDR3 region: CASSQDYSSEKLFF. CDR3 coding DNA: TGTGCCAGCAGCCAAGATTACAGTTCCGAAAAACTGTTTTTT.

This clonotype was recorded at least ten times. The CDR3 is CSVGRGTGTDTQYF. The CDR3 nucleotides read TGCAGCGTTGGTAGGGGCACGGGGACAGATACGCAGTATTTT. The rearrangement joins TRBV29-1 to TRBJ2-3; D is possibly TRBD1 or TRBD2 (5 bases each). From germline, CDR1 is SQVTM and CDR2 ANQGSEA. With 4 bases removed from V and 3 bases from J, the gap between germline ends came to 14 bases. CDR3 length: 14 amino acids.

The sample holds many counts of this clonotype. The CDR3 bases are TGCGCCAGCAGCTTGGCCCCCGGGACAGGGGTTTTCTTC. It yields the protein CASSLAPGTGVFF. V is TRBV5-1 and J is TRBJ2-1, with 10 bases that match TRBD1. Germline V gene lookup returns CDR1 SGHRS and CDR2 YFSETQ. Unmatched junction bases numbered 7, after V lost 0 bases and J lost 16 bases. The CDR3 runs to 13 residues.

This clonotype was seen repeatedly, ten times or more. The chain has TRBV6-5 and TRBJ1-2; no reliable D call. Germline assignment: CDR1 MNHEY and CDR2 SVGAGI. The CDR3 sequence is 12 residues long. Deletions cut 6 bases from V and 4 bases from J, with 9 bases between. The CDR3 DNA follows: TGTGCCAGCAGACGGGGTCGCTATGGCTACACCTTC. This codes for CASRRGRYGYTF.

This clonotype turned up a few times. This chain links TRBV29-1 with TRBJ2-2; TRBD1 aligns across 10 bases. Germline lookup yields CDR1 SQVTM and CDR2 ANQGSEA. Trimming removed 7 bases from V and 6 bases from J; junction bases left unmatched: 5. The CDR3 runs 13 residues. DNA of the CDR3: TGCAGCGCCGGGACAGGGGTTTCCGGGGAGCTGTTTTTT. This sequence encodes CSAGTGVSGELFF.

In DNA, the CDR3 is TGTGCCAGCAGCTTAGTCCTAGGGAGGGATGAGCAGTTCTTC. Translating gives CASSLVLGRDEQFF. V and J are TRBV7-2 and TRBJ2-1, with TRBD2 matching over 7 bases. This CDR3 contains 14 residues. Germline V gene lookup returns CDR1 SGHTA and CDR2 FQGNSA. V shed 1 base, J shed 8 bases, and the junction held 5 bases outside the gene matches.